A single sample gave rise to the 12 T cell receptor beta chains below, sequenced in a study of cytomegalovirus exposure and HLA in healthy donors (dated by TCRdb to 2016 to 2017). The method was the immunoSEQ multiplex PCR assay. The multiplex PCR relied on a mix of 60 forward primers for TCR Vbeta segments and 13 reverse primers for TCR Jbeta segments. Held by TCRdb, this immuneACCESS table contains in-frame sequences only and omits some clones. Under half of the omission traces to an unresolved V gene where checked; the cause of the rest is unknown. In this sample the table shows 150,000 or so clones, about three quarters of which occur a single time. 0.66% of the sample rests with the top ten. Material: PBMCs. The receptors here all came from a male donor in good health and CMV-seronegative.

The chain links TRBV6-1 to TRBJ1-2; D gene ambiguous. The V gene lost 2 bases and the J gene lost 5 bases, with 6 bases spanning the gap. The CDR3 sequence is 12 residues long. CDR1 MNHNS and CDR2 SASEGT come from the germline V gene. For the CDR3, the DNA is TGTGCCAGCAGTGAAACTGGTTATGGCTACACCTTC. Its protein product is CASSETGYGYTF.

The chain recombines TRBV7-8 with TRBJ1-2, with D possibly being TRBD1 (5 bases). The CDR3 spans 13 residues. The V gene's germline CDR1 is SGHVS and CDR2 FQNEAQ. The ends were cut back, 7 bases at V and 2 bases at J, with 11 bases in the middle. CDR3 coding DNA: TGTGCCAGCACCCCGGGGGGAAACTATGGCTACACCTTC. This sequence encodes CASTPGGNYGYTF.

The chain links TRBV9 to TRBJ2-3, with TRBD1 matching over 7 bases. The CDR3 is made up of 15 amino acids. Losses at the gene ends were 1 base for V and 2 bases for J; bases not matched to a gene: 4. CDR1 SGDLS and CDR2 YYNGEE come from the germline V gene. The CDR3 reads CASSVLGQITDTQYF. Here the CDR3 DNA reads TGTGCCAGCAGCGTACTGGGACAGATCACAGATACGCAGTATTTT.

The chain links TRBV6-5 to TRBJ1-1, with D maybe TRBD1 (5 bases). This CDR3 spans 13 amino acids. V was shortened by 8 bases and J by 6 bases, with 16 bases between the two germline ends. The germline V gene has CDR1 MNHEY and CDR2 SVGAGI. CDR3 DNA: TGTGCCAGCTCGACGGCGGGGGGGGCTGAAGCTTTCTTT. Its translation: CASSTAGGAEAFF.

The V call is TRBV7-2, the J call TRBJ2-7; D might be TRBD2 (6 bases). This CDR3 is built from 14 residues. Germline-derived CDR1 and CDR2 are SGHTA and FQGNSA. Trimming removed 1 base at V and 6 bases at J, with 13 bases between. CDR3 protein: CASSLEEGFLEQYF. CDR3 sequence (DNA): TGTGCCAGCAGCTTAGAGGAGGGTTTCCTCGAGCAGTACTTC.

This rearrangement joins TRBV5-1 to TRBJ1-1, with D possibly TRBD1 on 5 matching bases. CDR1 and CDR2 from the germline V gene are SGHRS and YFSETQ. CDR3 length: 13 amino acids. V gave up 2 bases and J gave up 4 bases, with 9 bases separating them. This chain's CDR3 is CASSFGGATEAFF. CDR3 DNA: TGCGCCAGCAGCTTCGGAGGGGCCACTGAAGCTTTCTTT.

This clone showed up just a few times. Germline and junction disagree at one end, which may indicate a read error. The CDR3 spells CSSSLGDRGLYEQYF. As DNA, the CDR3 is TGTTCCAGCAGCTTAGGAGACAGGGGGCTATACGAGCAGTACTTC. This chain connects TRBV7-9 to TRBJ2-7; TRBD1 matches at 10 bases. The germline CDR1 and CDR2 sequences are SEHNR and FQNEAQ (reference sequence). This CDR3 has 15 amino acids.

This rearrangement joins TRBV18 to TRBJ1-1; 10 bases are shared with TRBD1. The ends lost 2 bases at V and 5 bases at J; junction bases unmatched: 8. The CDR3 spans 16 residues. The V gene's germline CDR1 is KGHSH and CDR2 LQKENI. As DNA, the CDR3 is TGTGCCAGCTCACCAGACAGGGGGCATAGAAGAACTGAAGCTTTCTTT. Translated: CASSPDRGHRRTEAFF.

V gene TRBV7-9 combines with J gene TRBJ2-1; D is possibly TRBD1 (5 bases). The V gene's germline CDR1 is SEHNR and CDR2 FQNEAQ (reference sequence). Trimming shortened V by 2 bases and J by 0 bases, and 11 bases separated the two germline ends. The CDR3 runs 16 residues. CDR3 bases: TGTGCCAGCAGCTTAAGGGGATCCCGCTCCTACAATGAGCAGTTCTTC. Translating it yields CASSLRGSRSYNEQFF.

The rearrangement links TRBV7-9 to TRBJ2-3; tentatively, D is TRBD1 (6 bases). V lost 5 bases and J lost 6, with 12 bases in between. The CDR3 runs 13 residues. Germline CDR1 and CDR2: SEHNR and FQNEAQ (reference sequence). CDR3: CASSSRTADTQYF. The CDR3 bases are TGTGCCAGCAGCAGTAGGACAGCCGATACGCAGTATTTT.

This clone was recorded a few times. The V and J genes are TRBV11-2 and TRBJ2-3; 7 nucleotides line up with TRBD2. This CDR3 is built from 15 residues. After removal of 1 base from V and 0 bases from J, the junction contained 1 base not matched to a gene. The V gene's germline CDR1 is SGHAT and CDR2 FQNNGV. The CDR3 loop is CASSLAGGSTDTQYF. The CDR3 DNA reads as TGTGCCAGCAGCTTAGCGGGGGGAAGCACAGATACGCAGTATTTT.

This chain links TRBV2 with TRBJ1-5; tentatively, D is TRBD1 (6 bases). CDR3 length: 13 residues. Germline V gene sequence: CDR1 SNHLY, CDR2 FYNNEI. V gave up 7 bases and J gave up 4 bases, with 11 bases separating them. The CDR3 loop is CASISDRNQPQHF. The CDR3 DNA reads as TGTGCCAGCATATCCGACAGGAATCAGCCCCAGCATTTT.